In this sample, the clone carrying this T cell receptor (beta chain) turned up many times. What it binds is not known. The isolated RNA, all of it, was reverse transcribed, so expressed TCRB transcripts were what got sequenced. The assay was immunoSEQ multiplex PCR, and TCRdb's table has in-frame clones only and misses some. The table has around 320,000 clones, 12% to 15% seen once. This specimen belongs to a study of beta chain features in type 1 diabetes. Study as a whole: Patient and healthy donor groups were alike in age, gender and cell yields. Study-wide points: Within each of all four CD4+ subsets, Type 1 diabetes patients had TCRB CDR3s that were moderately but significantly shorter. Among patients, naive, central memory and Treg TCRB repertoires appeared more similar than among healthy donors.

The CDR3 sequence is 16 residues long. CDR1 and CDR2 from the germline V gene are SGDLS and YYNGEE. Trimming took off 0 bases at V and 4 bases at J, with 14 bases between the two ends. The receptor was derived from a man aged 25-40 years in good health. The gene calls are TRBV9 and TRBJ2-1; D call uncertain. Input material: central memory CD4+ T cells from blood. CDR3 region: CASSVGTSRRYNEQFF. CDR3 DNA: TGTGCCAGCAGCGTAGGTACCAGCCGTCGGTACAATGAGCAGTTCTTC. Full variable domain (rest looked up from reference TRBV9 and TRBJ2-1): DSGVTQTPKHLITATGQRVTLRCSPRSGDLSVYWYQQSLDQGLQFLIQYYNGEERAKGNILERFSAQQFPDLHSELNLSSLELGDSALYFCASSVGTSRRYNEQFFGPGTRLTVL.